Below are 21 T cell receptor beta chains sequenced from a single sample in a study of CD8 T cells in Susac syndrome. A quantity of about 0.5 to 1 ug RNA underwent reverse transcription using random hexamers. One entry per CDR3 protein, called by TCRdb with MiXCR from the immunoSEQ multiplex PCR reads. The sample shows some 200,000 distinct CDR3 sequences, roughly 92% of them seen only once. Material for sequencing was CD8+ T cells from PBMCs. The receptors come from a human donor with multiple sclerosis.

A single count supports this clonotype. The chain uses TRBV13 and TRBJ1-4; D may be TRBD1 (6 bases). V was shortened by 5 bases and J by 7 bases, with 14 bases between the two germline ends. Germline CDR1 is PRHDT and CDR2 is FYEKMQ (reference sequence). The CDR3 runs to 14 residues. The CDR3 DNA follows: TGTGCCAGCAGCCGGACGGGACACAGTGAAAAACTGTTTTTT. This sequence encodes CASSRTGHSEKLFF.

The chain combines TRBV9 with TRBJ1-1; 7 positions agree with TRBD1. Germline assignment: CDR1 SGDLS and CDR2 YYNGEE. This CDR3 comprises 15 residues. Trimming cost V 0 bases and J 1 base; bases outside gene matches: 3. Here the CDR3 reads CASSVVGTANTEAFF. CDR3 bases: TGTGCCAGCAGCGTAGTTGGGACAGCGAACACTGAAGCTTTCTTT.

This chain links TRBV4-1 with TRBJ2-7, with 12 bases matching TRBD2. Germline V gives CDR1 MGHRA, CDR2 YSYEKL. V shed 0 bases, J shed 2 bases, and the junction held 8 bases outside the gene matches. There are 18 residues in the CDR3. CDR3 bases: TGCGCCAGCAGCCAAGATCTTTGGCGGACTAGCGGGACCTACGAGCAGTACTTC. Translated, it gives CASSQDLWRTSGTYEQYF.

The J gene is TRBJ2-1, the V gene TRBV4-3, with D perhaps TRBD2 (6 bases). The CDR3 is made up of 14 amino acids. Germline V gene lookup returns CDR1 LGHNA and CDR2 YSLEER. The V end lost 4 bases, the J end lost 3 bases, and 10 bases lay between the germline ends. CDR3 protein: CASSPWRDYNEQFF. CDR3 DNA: TGCGCCAGCAGCCCTTGGCGGGACTACAATGAGCAGTTCTTC.

The V gene is TRBV27, the J gene TRBJ2-2; tentatively, D is TRBD1 (5 bases). V was cut by 2 bases and J by 3 bases, with 13 bases left in between. The CDR3 covers 16 residues. Germline V gives CDR1 MNHEY, CDR2 SMNVEV (reference sequence). The CDR3 reads CASSLERTQYTGELFF. In DNA form, the CDR3 reads TGTGCCAGCAGTTTAGAACGGACACAGTACACCGGGGAGCTGTTTTTT.

V gene TRBV10-3 combines with J gene TRBJ2-7, with D unresolved. This CDR3 comprises 14 residues. In germline, CDR1 is ENHRY, CDR2 SYGVKD. V gave up 4 bases and J gave up 5 bases, with 15 bases separating them. The CDR3 nucleotides are TGTGCCATCAGTGGCGAAGTAGAATCGGACGAGCAGTACTTC. Protein product: CAISGEVESDEQYF.

V gene TRBV2 combines with J gene TRBJ2-5, with 9 bases identical to TRBD1. J lost 5 bases, V lost 5 bases, and 9 bases had no gene match. CDR1 is SNHLY, CDR2 FYNNEI, per germline. The CDR3 is 15 residues long. The CDR3 sequence: CASSNTGGADETQYF. The DNA of the CDR3 is TGTGCCAGCAGTAATACAGGGGGCGCGGATGAGACCCAGTACTTC. Full variable domain (remainder filled in from reference TRBV2 and TRBJ2-5): EPEVTQTPSHQVTQMGQEVILRCVPISNHLYFYWYRQILGQKVEFLVSFYNNEISEKSEIFDDQFSVERPDGSNFTLKIRSTKLEDSAMYFCASSNTGGADETQYFGPGTRLLVL.

The chain uses TRBV14 and TRBJ2-7; D perhaps matches TRBD1 (5 bases). V was pared by 1 base and J by 5 bases, with 9 bases between. The CDR3 is 13 amino acids. The germline V gene encodes CDR1 SGHDN and CDR2 FVKESK. CDR3 loop: CASSQVLGDEQYF. CDR3 DNA sequence: TGTGCCAGCAGCCAAGTTCTAGGGGACGAGCAGTACTTC.

This rearrangement joins TRBV7-9 to TRBJ2-4; no firm D call. Germline V gene sequence: CDR1 SEHNR, CDR2 FQNEAQ (reference sequence). The CDR3 totals 15 residues. V was cut by 4 bases and J by 0 bases, with 10 bases left in between. The chain's CDR3 is CASSSINRAKNIQYF. The CDR3 nucleotides read TGTGCCAGCAGCTCTATTAATAGAGCCAAAAACATTCAGTACTTC.

This sequence joins TRBV9 and TRBJ2-5; TRBD2 agrees at 12 bases. Germline CDR1 and CDR2: SGDLS and YYNGEE. V lost 4 bases and J lost 5; bases outside the gene matches: 9. The CDR3 consists of 16 residues. This CDR3 is CASSRGTSGPVETQYF. The DNA of the CDR3 is TGTGCCAGCAGCAGAGGGACTAGCGGGCCGGTGGAGACCCAGTACTTC.

The chain joins TRBV7-9 to TRBJ1-1; D ambiguous. The CDR3 totals 15 residues. Deletions cut 1 base from V and 1 base from J, with 10 bases between. Germline loops: CDR1 SEHNR, CDR2 FQNEAQ (reference sequence). The CDR3 region has the DNA TGTGCCAGCAGCTTAGAGAGGGTCAGGAACACTGAAGCTTTCTTT. As protein: CASSLERVRNTEAFF.

The chain combines TRBV15 with TRBJ2-1; D could derive from TRBD1 or TRBD2 (5 bases each). Germline V gene sequence: CDR1 LNHNV, CDR2 YYDKDF (reference sequence). Trimming left V 0 bases short and J 7 bases short, with 22 bases between. CDR3 length: 18 amino acids. The CDR3 nucleotides read TGTGCCACCAGCAGAGAACCTCTAGGGGACCCACGATGGAATGAGCAGTTCTTC. It is translated as CATSREPLGDPRWNEQFF.

The rearrangement joins TRBV4-1 to TRBJ2-3; TRBD2 agrees at 9 bases. The germline V gene encodes CDR1 MGHRA and CDR2 YSYEKL. This CDR3 is built from 17 residues. Losses at the gene ends were 2 bases for V and 0 bases for J; bases not matched to a gene: 6. Written as DNA, the CDR3 is TGCGCCAGCAGCCAAACCCTAGCGGGAACTAGCACAGATACGCAGTATTTT. Translating it yields CASSQTLAGTSTDTQYF.

V and J are TRBV5-1 and TRBJ2-7; 8 bases align to TRBD2. The CDR3 has 16 amino acids. J gave up 0 bases and V 0 bases, and 5 bases lay outside the gene matches. The germline V gene has CDR1 SGHRS and CDR2 YFSETQ. The CDR3 sequence is CASSLDSGTSSYEQYF. The CDR3, as DNA: TGCGCCAGCAGCTTGGATTCCGGGACTAGCTCCTACGAGCAGTACTTC.

The chain combines TRBV12-3 or TRBV12-4 with TRBJ1-2; weak D call: TRBD1 (6 bases). V dropped 7 bases and J dropped 4 bases, with 22 bases sitting between them. CDR3 size: 16 residues. The CDR3 spells CASTLGGRGASYGYTF. The DNA for the CDR3 is TGTGCCAGCACCCTGGGGGGACGGGGGGCGAGCTATGGCTACACCTTC.

The rearrangement joins TRBV3-1 to TRBJ2-7; D is ambiguous. CDR1 and CDR2 (germline): LGHDT, YNNKEL (reference sequence). This CDR3 comprises 13 residues. V was clipped by 3 bases and J by 7 bases, with 13 bases between them. CDR3 in amino acids: CASSQKIGFEQYF. The CDR3 DNA reads TGTGCCAGCAGCCAGAAGATCGGGTTTGAGCAGTACTTC.

V and J are TRBV6-5 and TRBJ2-2, with TRBD1 identical over 7 bases. Germline V gene lookup returns CDR1 MNHEY and CDR2 SVGAGI. The CDR3 consists of 14 residues. V shed 5 bases, J shed 5 bases, and the junction held 5 bases outside the gene matches. CDR3: CASSPEQGTGELFF. The CDR3 DNA sequence: TGTGCCAGCAGTCCTGAACAGGGGACCGGGGAGCTGTTTTTT.

This chain connects TRBV2 to TRBJ1-5; 7 bases match TRBD1. CDR1 SNHLY and CDR2 FYNNEI come from the germline V gene. The CDR3 loop spans 15 amino acids. The trim removed 5 bases at V and 2 bases at J, leaving 6 bases unmatched. DNA of the CDR3: TGTGCCAGCAGTACCGACAGGGCAGGCAATCAGCCCCAGCATTTT. As protein: CASSTDRAGNQPQHF.

Here the CDR3 DNA reads TGTGCCAGCAGCGCGGGACAGTCTCAGCCCCAGCATTTT. The encoded protein is CASSAGQSQPQHF. V is TRBV7-9 and J is TRBJ1-5, with 7 bases aligning to TRBD1. CDR1 and CDR2 from the germline V gene are SEHNR and FQNEAQ (reference sequence). V shed 5 bases, J shed 6 bases, and the junction held 4 bases outside the gene matches. This CDR3 has 13 amino acids.

This clonotype was seen a single time. The chain links TRBV3-1 to TRBJ2-1, with TRBD2 matching over 8 bases. The CDR3 length is 15 residues. Germline lookup yields CDR1 LGHDT and CDR2 YNNKEL (reference sequence). V gave up 11 bases and J gave up 4 bases; unmatched junction bases: 13. CDR3 in amino acids: CAAGTIQRGYNEQFF. In DNA, the CDR3 is TGTGCCGCGGGGACCATCCAGCGGGGGTACAATGAGCAGTTCTTC.

The V call is TRBV9, the J call TRBJ1-4, with D uncertain. CDR1 is SGDLS, CDR2 YYNGEE, per germline. Deletions cut 1 base from V and 3 bases from J, with 10 bases between. The CDR3 is 15 amino acids. The CDR3 loop reads CASSVSGGANEKLFF. The CDR3 DNA reads TGTGCCAGCAGCGTATCGGGTGGGGCTAATGAAAAACTGTTTTTT.